This is a list of T cell receptor beta chains from one sample in a study of blood T cell repertoires in COVID-19. Here immunoSEQ multiplex PCR was the method, and the copy in TCRdb shows in-frame clones only, minus some. The data show about 200,000 clones, with about 93% seen just once and more than 0.7% held by the top ten. Source material: peripheral blood. These receptors were taken from a man aged 60 to 75 with COVID-19, enrolled during active disease. Each CDR3 is given with its conserved first and last residue. Each record gives: V gene, clone size, J gene, CDR3 length, D gene, CDR3 DNA, CDR3 protein. The D gene is left open where the match is weak. Expanded clones get a size class; other rows say once, few or many, or leave the size out.

TRBV19	-	TRBJ1-2	16	-	TGTGCCAGTACCTCTCCAAGAAGGGGAACTGACTATGGCTACACCTTC	CASTSPRRGTDYGYTF
TRBV18	-	TRBJ1-1	15	TRBD1	TGTGCCAGCTCACCTGGACAGGGGGCTGGCACTGAAGCTTTCTTT	CASSPGQGAGTEAFF
TRBV18	-	TRBJ2-7	15	TRBD2	TGTGCCAGCTCACCGGGGACTAGCGGGACCTACGAGCAGTACTTC	CASSPGTSGTYEQYF
TRBV5-8	-	TRBJ1-2	13	TRBD1	TGTGCCAGCAGCTTGGCCTCGGACAGGCTAAGCTCCTTC	CASSLASDRLSSF
TRBV5-1	-	TRBJ1-1	15	TRBD1	TGCGCCAGCAGCTTAGGGGGCCCCATGAACACTGAAGCTTTCTTT	CASSLGGPMNTEAFF
TRBV15	-	TRBJ1-5	16	TRBD1	TGTGCCACCAGCATCCCGGGACAGGGGCGGAATCAGCCCCAGCATTTT	CATSIPGQGRNQPQHF
TRBV4-3	-	TRBJ2-7	17	TRBD2	TGCGCCAGCAGCCAAGATAAAGGACTAGCGTTTTTGGACGAGCAGTACTTC	CASSQDKGLAFLDEQYF
TRBV28	-	TRBJ2-7	15	-	TGTGCCAGCAGTACCCGACAGGATAATCCATACGAGCAGTACTTC	CASSTRQDNPYEQYF
TRBV19	-	TRBJ2-3	14	-	TGTGCCAGTAGTAAGCCAGGTTGGACAGATACGCAGTATTTT	CASSKPGWTDTQYF
TRBV18	-	TRBJ1-5	16	-	TGTGCCAGCTCACCACTCCCAGGGAACAGCAATCAGCCCCAGCATTTT	CASSPLPGNSNQPQHF
TRBV27	-	TRBJ1-4	14	TRBD1	TGTGCCAGCAGTCCACAGGGGGGTAATGAAAAACTGTTTTTT	CASSPQGGNEKLFF
TRBV4-2	-	TRBJ2-1	15	-	TGTGCCAGCAGCCTCGATCTAGCGTCCTACAATGAGCAGTTCTTC	CASSLDLASYNEQFF
TRBV4-3	-	TRBJ2-1	14	-	TGCGCCAGCAGCCAACGGGGGAGTCTGAATGAGCAGTTCTTC	CASSQRGSLNEQFF
TRBV10-3	-	TRBJ2-1	16	TRBD2	TGTGCCACCCAGCAATCCGGGACTAGCGGAACAAATGAGCAGTTCTTC	CATQQSGTSGTNEQFF
TRBV4-3	-	TRBJ2-7	15	TRBD1	TGCGCCAGCAGCCAAGATCTCGCAGGGGGAAACGAGCAGTACTTC	CASSQDLAGGNEQYF
TRBV5-6	-	TRBJ1-2	14	TRBD1	TGTGCCAGCAGCCTCCTACTCGACAGGGGGCGAGCCCTCTTC	CASSLLLDRGRALF
TRBV27	-	TRBJ1-5	17	TRBD1	TGTGCCAGCAGTTTGAATGGACAGGGAACGAGCAATCAGCCCCAGCATTTT	CASSLNGQGTSNQPQHF
TRBV3-1/TRBV3-2	-	TRBJ1-3	15	-	TGTGCCAGCGGACGTACACAGGGATTTGGAAACACCATATATTTT	CASGRTQGFGNTIYF
TRBV11-2	once	TRBJ1-5	14	-	TGTGCCAGCAGCTTAGCAGTCAGCAATCAGCCCCAGCATTTT	CASSLAVSNQPQHF
TRBV7-2	-	TRBJ2-7	15	TRBD2	TGTGCCAGCAGCCCTTATAGCGGGGGTGCTCGCGAGCAGTACTTC	CASSPYSGGAREQYF
TRBV12-3/TRBV12-4	-	TRBJ1-2	13	-	TGTGCCAGCAGGAACAGGAACCTCTATGGCTACACCTTC	CASRNRNLYGYTF
TRBV28	-	TRBJ1-1	15	TRBD1	TGTGCCAGCAATCCGTCACAGGGGAAGAACACTGAAGCTTTCTTT	CASNPSQGKNTEAFF
TRBV2	-	TRBJ2-7	13	-	TGTGCCAGCAGTGTAACGGGAGATGTCGAGCAGTACTTC	CASSVTGDVEQYF
TRBV4-2	-	TRBJ2-2	16	TRBD2	TGTGCCAGCAGCCAAACTAGCGGGATGGGCACCGGGGAGCTGTTTTTT	CASSQTSGMGTGELFF
TRBV24-1	-	TRBJ1-4	15	-	TGTGCCACCAGTCCGCCGGCGACCGGGTATGAAAAACTGTTTTTT	CATSPPATGYEKLFF
TRBV10-3	-	TRBJ1-6	16	-	TGTGCCATCAGATCAGGGGCCAGCTCCTATAATTCACCCCTCCACTTT	CAIRSGASSYNSPLHF
TRBV9	-	TRBJ2-1	14	TRBD2	TGTGCCAGCAGCGTAGGGGGGAGGGCACATGAGCAGTTCTTC	CASSVGGRAHEQFF